One sample yielded the 9 T cell receptor beta chains listed below, sequenced in a study of blood T cell repertoires in COVID-19. Sequencing was performed with immunoSEQ multiplex PCR; in TCRdb, only in-frame clones are kept and a portion is missing. The profile covers about 240,000 clones, with roughly 80% appearing a single time and roughly a tenth taken by the ten largest. Sequencing was carried out using peripheral blood. The receptors here all came from a woman older than 75 with acute or convalescent COVID-19.

Here the CDR3 reads CASSLVGGGPSYEQYF. CDR3 sequence (DNA): TGTGCCAGCAGCTTAGTGGGCGGGGGGCCTTCCTACGAGCAGTACTTC. This chain uses TRBV7-2 with TRBJ2-7; 8 nucleotides line up with TRBD2. CDR1 is SGHTA and CDR2 is FQGNSA in the germline V gene. V shed 1 base, J shed 1 base, and the junction held 6 bases outside the gene matches. This CDR3 is 16 amino acids long. Using reference TRBV7-2 and TRBJ2-7 for the parts outside the CDR3, the full variable domain is GAGVSQSPSNKVTEKGKDVELRCDPISGHTALYWYRQSLGQGLEFLIYFQGNSAPDKSGLPSDRFSAERTGGSVSTLTIQRTQQEDSAVYLCASSLVGGGPSYEQYFGPGTRLTVT.

This rearrangement joins TRBV6-1 to TRBJ1-6, with D uncertain. Per the germline V gene, CDR1 is MNHNS and CDR2 is SASEGT. The CDR3 runs 13 residues. Trimming removed 0 bases from V and 7 bases from J, with 4 bases in between. CDR3 loop: CASSEARNSPLHF. DNA of the CDR3: TGTGCCAGCAGTGAAGCCAGGAATTCACCCCTCCACTTT.

Note on this clone: The junction departs from germline at one end; a sequencing error may be responsible. V is TRBV28 and J is TRBJ2-6; 9 nucleotides match TRBD1. Germline V gives CDR1 MDHEN, CDR2 SYDVKM. The CDR3 has 18 residues. CDR3 residues: CASSLGGQGLSGANVLTF. The CDR3 bases are TGTGCCAGCAGTTTAGGGGGACAGGGTCTCTCTGGTGCCAACGTCCTGACTTTC.

This chain links TRBV5-1 with TRBJ1-1; 7 bases are a match to TRBD1. The V and J ends lost 4 bases and 1 base, in that order; junction bases with no gene match: 7. The CDR3 length is 15 residues. Per germline, CDR1 SGHRS and CDR2 YFSETQ. The chain's CDR3 is CASSTRTGPNTEAFF. The CDR3 DNA follows: TGCGCCAGCAGCACGAGGACAGGCCCGAACACTGAAGCTTTCTTT.

The rearrangement links TRBV5-1 to TRBJ1-4; tentatively, D is TRBD1 (6 bases). Germline V gene lookup returns CDR1 SGHRS and CDR2 YFSETQ. V was shortened by 4 bases and J by 8 bases, with 21 bases between the two germline ends. The CDR3 is made up of 16 amino acids. CDR3: CASSESPGGAGEKLFF. CDR3 nucleotide sequence: TGCGCCAGCAGCGAGTCGCCCGGGGGGGCCGGGGAAAAACTGTTTTTT.

V usage is TRBV7-2 and J usage is TRBJ1-3, with unresolved D. This CDR3 comprises 15 residues. V lost 5 bases, J lost 4 bases, and 15 bases lay in between. Germline loops: CDR1 SGHTA, CDR2 FQGNSA. The chain's CDR3 is CASSEDTRTGNTIYF. DNA for the CDR3: TGTGCCAGCAGCGAAGACACCCGTACCGGAAACACCATATATTTT.

CDR3 nucleotide sequence: TGTGCCAGCAGCACAAGCCCGGGGGGCGGAAGGGCCCAGTACTTC. Protein product: CASSTSPGGGRAQYF. The genes are TRBV7-2 and TRBJ2-5; D may be TRBD2 (7 bases). The CDR3 is 15 amino acids. Trimming stripped 5 bases from V and 9 bases from J, with 22 bases between. Looked up from germline, CDR1 is SGHTA and CDR2 is FQGNSA.

The chain links TRBV5-1 to TRBJ2-7, with TRBD2 matching 9 bases. This CDR3 comprises 15 residues. Per the germline V gene, CDR1 is SGHRS and CDR2 is YFSETQ. J lost 5 bases, V lost 3 bases, and 9 bases had no gene match. CDR3 coding DNA: TGCGCCAGCAGCTCCCTCGGCGGGGGGGCCGACGAGCAGTACTTC. Translation: CASSSLGGGADEQYF. Combining the CDR3 with reference TRBV5-1 and TRBJ2-7 gives the whole variable domain KAGVTQTPRYLIKTRGQQVTLSCSPISGHRSVSWYQQTPGQGLQFLFEYFSETQRNKGNFPGRFSGRQFSNSRSEMNVSTLELGDSALYLCASSSLGGGADEQYFGPGTRLTVT.

V gene TRBV19 combines with J gene TRBJ1-5; 7 nucleotides line up with TRBD1. CDR3 size: 12 residues. CDR1 is LNHDA, CDR2 SQIVND, per germline (reference sequence). Losses at the gene ends were 4 bases for V and 10 bases for J; bases not matched to a gene: 4. In DNA form, the CDR3 reads TGTGCCAGTAGTACCCCAGGGGGACCCCAGCATTTT. This sequence encodes CASSTPGGPQHF.